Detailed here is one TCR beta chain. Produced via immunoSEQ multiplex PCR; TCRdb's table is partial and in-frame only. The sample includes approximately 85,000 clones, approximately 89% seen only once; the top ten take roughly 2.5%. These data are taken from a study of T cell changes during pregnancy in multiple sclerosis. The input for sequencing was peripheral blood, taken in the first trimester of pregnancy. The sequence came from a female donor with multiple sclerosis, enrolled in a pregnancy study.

In nucleotides, the CDR3 is TGTGCCAGCAGCAGCGGGACTAGTGTCTCGTGGGAGCAGTACTTC. It yields the protein CASSSGTSVSWEQYF. The chain uses TRBV7-2 and TRBJ2-7; 8 bases map to TRBD2. The germline V gene has CDR1 SGHTA and CDR2 FQGNSA. The length of the CDR3 is 15 residues. V trimming: 5 bases; J trimming: 7 bases; junction bases outside the gene matches: 13.